This T cell receptor beta chain originates from a study of T cell responses to AZD1222 COVID-19 vaccine. The protocol was immunoSEQ multiplex PCR, while the TCRdb copy is restricted to in-frame clones and leaves out a portion. This table holds 100,000 to 150,000 clones, 80% to 90% found once. Points from the study as a whole: Samples come after the peak T cell response, not at day 14. Donors were largely white British and mainly female; clonal diversity was possibly underestimated. Once two AZD1222 doses were given, Spike-specific TCR breadth and depth went up.

As for this clone: Antigen unknown.

Trimming cost V 4 bases and J 3 bases; bases outside gene matches: 6. The CDR3 is 16 residues long. The germline V gene has CDR1 SGHDN and CDR2 FVKESK. The receptor's source is an adult in good health. The chain couples TRBV14 to TRBJ2-1, with 10 bases that match TRBD1. The material was peripheral blood, obtained on day 0 of MenACWY control vaccination. The CDR3 loop reads CASSPRQGAIYNEQFF. For the CDR3, the DNA is TGTGCCAGCAGCCCACGACAGGGGGCAATCTACAATGAGCAGTTCTTC.